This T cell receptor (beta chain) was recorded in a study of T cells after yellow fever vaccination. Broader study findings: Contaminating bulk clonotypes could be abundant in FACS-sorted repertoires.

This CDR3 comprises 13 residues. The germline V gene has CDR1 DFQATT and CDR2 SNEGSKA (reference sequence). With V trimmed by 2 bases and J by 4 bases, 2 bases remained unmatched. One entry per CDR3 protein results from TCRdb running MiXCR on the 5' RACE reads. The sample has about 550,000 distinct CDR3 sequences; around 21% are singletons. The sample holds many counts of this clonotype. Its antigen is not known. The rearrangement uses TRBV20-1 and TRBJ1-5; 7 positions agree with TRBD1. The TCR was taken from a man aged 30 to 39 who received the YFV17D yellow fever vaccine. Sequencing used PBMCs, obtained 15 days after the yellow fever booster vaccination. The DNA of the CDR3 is TGCAGTGCTAGACAGGGGGAAAATCAGCCCCAGCATTTT. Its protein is CSARQGENQPQHF.